Shown below are 27 T cell receptor beta chains from a single sample sequenced in a study of T cells in Graves' hyperthyroidism and ophthalmopathy. RNA transcripts served as the template for amplifying TCR beta CDR3 regions. The TCR CDR3 first-round RT-PCR relied on the HTBI primer set. MiXCR, applied by TCRdb to the multiplex PCR reads, yields one record per CDR3 protein. This table has more than 500,000 distinct CDR3 sequences, around 16% appearing once. The sample consisted of blood. The receptors stem from a woman aged 25 to 39 with Graves' ophthalmopathy.

This clonotype was counted between two and nine times. The V gene is TRBV7-8, the J gene TRBJ1-5; tentative D call: TRBD1 (5 bases). The germline V and J ends were trimmed by 2 bases and 6 bases, with 17 bases remaining between them. CDR3 length: 16 amino acids. The germline V gene has CDR1 SGHVS and CDR2 FQNEAQ. In nucleotides, the CDR3 is TGTGCCAGCAGCTTATTTGGGGGGAGGGAGGGTCAGCCCCAGCATTTT. This sequence encodes CASSLFGGREGQPQHF.

This clonotype has at least ten counts. CDR3: CASSLWFGTSGRGYEQYF. DNA of the CDR3: TGTGCCAGCAGTTTATGGTTTGGGACTAGCGGGAGGGGCTACGAGCAGTACTTC. The chain links TRBV28 to TRBJ2-7, with 16 bases lining up with TRBD2. This CDR3 region has 18 residues. Per germline, CDR1 MDHEN and CDR2 SYDVKM. The trim removed 0 bases at V and 3 bases at J, leaving 5 bases unmatched.

This clonotype was detected only a few times. V is TRBV29-1 and J is TRBJ1-1, with 7 bases lining up with TRBD1. V lost 6 bases, J lost 5 bases, and 3 bases stayed unmatched. This CDR3 is built from 11 residues. From germline, CDR1 is SQVTM and CDR2 ANQGSEA. The CDR3 sequence: CSVKGATEAFF. The CDR3 region has the DNA TGCAGCGTCAAGGGGGCTACTGAAGCTTTCTTT.

This clonotype has only a few counts. The V and J genes are TRBV20-1 and TRBJ2-3, with D possibly TRBD1 on 5 matching bases. CDR1 is DFQATT, CDR2 SNEGSKA, per germline (reference sequence). The CDR3 runs to 12 residues. Deletions cut 2 bases from V and 4 bases from J, with 7 bases between. The CDR3 spells CSARNRPDTQYF. In DNA, the CDR3 is TGCAGTGCTAGAAACAGGCCAGATACGCAGTATTTT.

The chain combines TRBV27 with TRBJ2-7; tentatively, D is TRBD2 (5 bases). The CDR3 has 14 amino acids. V lost 7 bases and J 5 bases, leaving 18 bases between the germline ends. Per the germline V gene, CDR1 is MNHEY and CDR2 is SMNVEV (reference sequence). In nucleotides, the CDR3 is TGTGCCAGCATCAAGGACTGGGTCGGGCACGAGCAGTACTTC. Translating gives CASIKDWVGHEQYF.

This clonotype appeared many times. This chain uses TRBV2 with TRBJ1-2; weak D call: TRBD1 (5 bases). Germline CDR1 and CDR2: SNHLY and FYNNEI. The CDR3 is 15 residues long. V lost 6 bases, J lost 3 bases, and 17 bases lay in between. CDR3 region: CASRPGRASYYGYTF. The CDR3 nucleotides read TGTGCCAGCAGACCGGGACGGGCATCCTACTATGGCTACACCTTC.

There are many counts of this clonotype. The rearrangement joins TRBV27 to TRBJ2-1, with 7 bases aligning to TRBD1. The CDR3 totals 14 residues. V dropped 5 bases and J dropped 8; count of bases not matched to a gene: 9. CDR1 and CDR2 (germline): MNHEY, SMNVEV (reference sequence). This CDR3 reads CASSPAGGMHEQFF. As DNA, the CDR3 is TGTGCCAGCAGTCCGGCAGGGGGTATGCATGAGCAGTTCTTC.

This clonotype came up once. Just one base apart from a much larger clone, this may be a read error. V is TRBV30 and J is TRBJ2-7; 7 bases line up with TRBD2. V shed 0 bases and J 7 bases; nucleotides not matched to a gene: 12. The CDR3 has 15 residues. Germline V lookup: CDR1 GTSNPN, CDR2 SVGIG (reference sequence). The CDR3 sequence: CAWSVSERDNNEQYF. The CDR3 region has the DNA TGTGCCTGGAGTGTATCCGAGCGGGATAACAATGAGCAGTACTTC.

This clonotype was seen ten or more times. This chain links TRBV24-1 with TRBJ2-2; 12 bases align to TRBD1. The CDR3 has 16 amino acids. The germline CDR1 and CDR2 sequences are KGHDR and SFDVKD. V shed 2 bases, J shed 6 bases, and the junction held 3 bases outside the gene matches. The DNA for the CDR3 is TGTGCCACCAGTGATTCCGGGACAGGGGGCTCCGGGGAGCTGTTTTTT. Translated, it gives CATSDSGTGGSGELFF.

This clonotype was picked up many times. The CDR3 DNA sequence: TGTGCCAGCAGTCTTCCTGGGGGAACAGATACGCAGTATTTT. Residues: CASSLPGGTDTQYF. The V gene is TRBV12-3 or TRBV12-4, the J gene TRBJ2-3; D may be TRBD1 or TRBD2 (5 bases each). The V gene lost 5 bases and the J gene lost 3 bases, with 12 bases spanning the gap. The CDR3 extends over 14 amino acids.

This chain joins TRBV9 and TRBJ1-1; 7 positions agree with TRBD1. CDR3 length equals 15 residues. Per germline, CDR1 SGDLS and CDR2 YYNGEE. Losses at the gene ends were 4 bases for V and 4 bases for J; bases not matched to a gene: 10. CDR3 nucleotide sequence: TGTGCCAGCAGCACCCGAGGAGGGGGCCTCACTGAAGCTTTCTTT. Residues: CASSTRGGGLTEAFF.

Only a few counts were recorded for this clonotype. The chain is built from TRBV4-2 and TRBJ2-3, with 8 bases matching TRBD1. Germline CDR1 is LGHNA and CDR2 is YNFKEQ. V was clipped by 1 base and J by 4 bases; unmatched bases: 1. The CDR3 length is 14 residues. CDR3 in amino acids: CASSQGTGPDTQYF. The DNA of the CDR3 is TGTGCCAGCAGCCAAGGGACAGGGCCAGATACGCAGTATTTT.

There are a few counts of this clonotype. J is TRBJ2-5 and V is TRBV5-6; 9 bases agree with TRBD1. V gave up 1 base and J gave up 5 bases; unmatched junction bases: 6. CDR3 length: 15 amino acids. Germline V gives CDR1 SGHDT, CDR2 YYEEEE. The CDR3 coding sequence is TGTGCCAGCAGCTTGAGGACAGGGGCGCTGGAGACCCAGTACTTC. Its protein is CASSLRTGALETQYF. Full variable domain (remainder filled in from reference TRBV5-6 and TRBJ2-5): DAGVTQSPTHLIKTRGQQVTLRCSPKSGHDTVSWYQQALGQGPQFIFQYYEEEERQRGNFPDRFSGHQFPNYSSELNVNALLLGDSALYLCASSLRTGALETQYFGPGTRLLVL.

This clonotype was counted only a few times. This chain joins TRBV5-1 and TRBJ2-2; D gene unclear. This CDR3 spans 12 amino acids. Germline lookup yields CDR1 SGHRS and CDR2 YFSETQ. V was trimmed by 4 bases and J by 5 bases, leaving 6 bases between them. CDR3 DNA sequence: TGCGCCAGCAGCCCCGTAACCGGGGAGCTGTTTTTT. Its translation: CASSPVTGELFF.

The V and J genes are TRBV5-1 and TRBJ2-5; no reliable D call. Germline values: CDR1 SGHRS, CDR2 YFSETQ. The CDR3 has 14 residues. V lost 2 bases and J 4 bases, leaving 12 bases between the germline ends. The CDR3 sequence: CASSFRGILETQYF. CDR3 in DNA: TGCGCCAGCAGCTTTCGAGGAATCCTAGAGACCCAGTACTTC.

The V gene is TRBV7-2, the J gene TRBJ2-1, with D perhaps matching TRBD2 (5 bases). Germline V gene sequence: CDR1 SGHTA, CDR2 FQGNSA. This CDR3 comprises 17 residues. The V and J ends lost 3 bases and 5 bases respectively, with 20 bases between them. The DNA for the CDR3 is TGTGCCAGCAGCTTCACCTGGGGAGAAACAATTGACAATGAGCAGTTCTTC. This encodes CASSFTWGETIDNEQFF.

In its sample, this clonotype was seen a few times. This chain joins TRBV2 and TRBJ2-1, with D perhaps TRBD1 (5 bases). From germline, CDR1 is SNHLY and CDR2 FYNNEI. V shed 2 bases and J shed 4 bases, with 15 bases lying between them. The CDR3 has 16 amino acids. CDR3: CASSEKRQKGYNEQFF. The CDR3 bases are TGTGCCAGCAGTGAAAAAAGACAGAAAGGGTACAATGAGCAGTTCTTC.

This clonotype appeared many times. The chain carries TRBV2 and TRBJ2-7, with D uncertain. Germline V gives CDR1 SNHLY, CDR2 FYNNEI. The CDR3 has 11 residues. Deletions cut 0 bases from V and 11 bases from J, with 8 bases between. CDR3 in amino acids: CASSEAQEKYF. The CDR3 nucleotides read TGTGCCAGCAGTGAAGCGCAGGAGAAGTACTTC. Full variable domain (outside the CDR3, taken from reference TRBV2 and TRBJ2-7): EPEVTQTPSHQVTQMGQEVILRCVPISNHLYFYWYRQILGQKVEFLVSFYNNEISEKSEIFDDQFSVERPDGSNFTLKIRSTKLEDSAMYFCASSEAQEKYFGPGTRLTVT.

Points on this clonotype: This may arise from a read error, as a much more abundant clone is one base away. This sequence joins TRBV11-2 and TRBJ2-7; 12 bases align to TRBD2. This CDR3 comprises 14 residues. Germline values: CDR1 SGHAT, CDR2 FQNNGV. Here the CDR3 reads CAGSKTSGGYEQYF. DNA of the CDR3: TGTGCCGGCAGCAAGACTAGCGGGGGCTACGAGCAGTACTTC.

CDR3 sequence reads: CATIGTSGSYEQYF. The CDR3 DNA is TGTGCCACCATAGGGACTAGCGGCTCCTACGAGCAGTACTTC. The chain links TRBV10-3 to TRBJ2-7; TRBD2 matches 11 bases. There are 14 residues in the CDR3. From germline, CDR1 is ENHRY and CDR2 SYGVKD. Trimming removed 10 bases from V and 0 bases from J; junction bases left unmatched: 5.

This clonotype has more than one count but fewer than ten. This chain links TRBV30 with TRBJ1-4; tentatively, D is TRBD1 (5 bases). Trimming took 0 bases from V and 6 from J, leaving 8 bases between them. The CDR3 length is 13 residues. The germline gives CDR1 GTSNPN, CDR2 SVGIG (reference sequence). The DNA for the CDR3 is TGTGCCTGGAGTGTGGGGGAGTATGAAAAACTGTTTTTT. Translated, it gives CAWSVGEYEKLFF. Full variable domain (missing parts from reference TRBV30 and TRBJ1-4): SQTIHQWPATLVQPVGSPLSLECTVEGTSNPNLYWYRQAAGRGLQLLFYSVGIGQISSEVPQNLSASRPQDRQFILSSKKLLLSDSGFYLCAWSVGEYEKLFFGSGTQLSVL.

This clonotype was counted ten times or more. The chain links TRBV28 to TRBJ2-5; 7 bases match TRBD2. The CDR3 extends over 13 amino acids. The V gene's germline CDR1 is MDHEN and CDR2 SYDVKM. V was clipped by 6 bases and J by 2 bases; unmatched bases: 3. The CDR3 region has the DNA TGTGCCAGCAGCGCTAGCGGACAAGAGACCCAGTACTTC. Its translation is CASSASGQETQYF.

There are many counts of this clonotype. The chain employs TRBV6-5 and TRBJ2-3; the D gene is possibly TRBD1 (6 bases). The germline CDR1 and CDR2 sequences are MNHEY and SVGAGI. Deletions cut 2 bases from V and 3 bases from J, with 9 bases between. The CDR3 is 14 residues long. CDR3 sequence: CASSYRGQTDTQYF. The CDR3 bases are TGTGCCAGCAGTTACCGAGGACAGACAGATACGCAGTATTTT.

This clonotype was found many times. This sequence joins TRBV29-1 and TRBJ1-1, with a weak D call TRBD1 (5 bases). CDR3 length equals 12 residues. The ends were cut back, 5 bases at V and 3 bases at J, with 10 bases in the middle. Germline loops: CDR1 SQVTM, CDR2 ANQGSEA. The CDR3 spells CSVQTAYTEAFF. In DNA, the CDR3 is TGCAGCGTTCAGACAGCCTACACTGAAGCTTTCTTT.

This clonotype has ten or more counts. The rearrangement joins TRBV28 to TRBJ2-7, with D possibly TRBD2 on 6 matching bases. Germline V gives CDR1 MDHEN, CDR2 SYDVKM. Trimming left V 6 bases short and J 0 bases short, with 18 bases between. CDR3 length equals 16 residues. The CDR3 protein is CASRSAGTDGSYEQYF. The CDR3 region has the DNA TGTGCCAGCAGATCCGCCGGGACTGATGGCTCCTACGAGCAGTACTTC.

This clonotype was recorded a few times. The V call is TRBV29-1, the J call TRBJ2-7; the D is unclear. Between the trimmed V and J ends, which lost 5 bases and 0 bases, there was a span of 8 bases. This CDR3 contains 12 residues. Germline V gene data show CDR1 as SQVTM and CDR2 as ANQGSEA. CDR3 nucleotides: TGCAGCGTTCTACGGAACTCCTACGAGCAGTACTTC. Its translation: CSVLRNSYEQYF.

This clonotype was counted at least ten times. The chain couples TRBV10-3 to TRBJ2-3; D gene uncertain. The germline CDR1 and CDR2 sequences are ENHRY and SYGVKD. This CDR3 spans 11 amino acids. V shed 6 bases and J shed 0 bases, with 1 base lying between them. The DNA of the CDR3 is TGTGCCATCAGGAGCACAGATACGCAGTATTTT. It translates to CAIRSTDTQYF.